The 16 T cell receptor beta chains below come from one sample, sequenced in a study of cytomegalovirus exposure and HLA in healthy donors. This PCR relied on a set of 60 Vbeta primers and 13 Jbeta primers. Sequenced by immunoSEQ multiplex PCR; TCRdb stores in-frame clones only, minus some. The profile shows about 230,000 clones, about three quarters of them singletons. Specimen: PBMCs. The receptors stem from a boy between 10 and 17 years old in good health and CMV-seronegative.

This clone showed up just a few times. The chain is built from TRBV29-1 and TRBJ2-1, with 7 bases fitting TRBD2. Germline values: CDR1 SQVTM, CDR2 ANQGSEA. CDR3 length: 15 residues. V lost 4 bases, J lost 6 bases, and 12 bases stayed unmatched. The CDR3 coding sequence is TGCAGCGTTGTATCGCGGGGCGGGGGAGGCAATGAGCAGTTCTTC. This translates into CSVVSRGGGGNEQFF.

The gene calls are TRBV28 and TRBJ1-3; tentatively, D is TRBD1 (6 bases). The CDR3 is 14 residues long. V lost 6 bases to trimming and J lost 4 bases, with 13 bases between them. Germline V gene lookup returns CDR1 MDHEN and CDR2 SYDVKM. The CDR3 nucleotides read TGTGCCAGCAGGGGGTGGGGGCGCGGAAACACCATATATTTT. Its protein is CASRGWGRGNTIYF. The full variable domain, with the rest looked up from reference TRBV28 and TRBJ1-3, is DVKVTQSSRYLVKRTGEKVFLECVQDMDHENMFWYRQDPGLGLRLIYFSYDVKMKEKGDIPEGYSVSREKKERFSLILESASTNQTSMYLCASRGWGRGNTIYFGEGSWLTVV.

The chain employs TRBV13 and TRBJ2-1; D ambiguous. Trimming took off 3 bases at V and 5 bases at J, with 20 bases between the two ends. Germline lookup yields CDR1 PRHDT and CDR2 FYEKMQ (reference sequence). This CDR3 comprises 17 residues. The CDR3, as DNA: TGTGCCAGCAGCTTTAACCCGTTCATTCAACACCACAATGAGCAGTTCTTC. Its protein is CASSFNPFIQHHNEQFF.

The rearrangement uses TRBV11-2 and TRBJ2-7, with 9 bases identical to TRBD2. Germline CDR1 SGHAT, CDR2 FQNNGV. Trimming took 5 bases from V and 5 from J; bases not matched to a gene: 10. CDR3 length: 15 amino acids. In nucleotides, the CDR3 is TGTGCCAGCAGCCCCAGCGGCGGGAGGGACGACGAGCAGTACTTC. This translates into CASSPSGGRDDEQYF.

The chain carries TRBV7-6 and TRBJ2-1, with 8 bases matching TRBD2. This CDR3 spans 15 amino acids. Germline-derived CDR1 and CDR2 are SGHVS and FNYEAQ. V was clipped by 4 bases and J by 6 bases; unmatched bases: 8. The chain's CDR3 is CASSSPGLGRNEQFF. CDR3 nucleotide sequence: TGTGCCAGCAGCTCGCCGGGACTAGGACGCAATGAGCAGTTCTTC.

The rearrangement uses TRBV27 and TRBJ2-1, with a tentative D call TRBD2 (5 bases). The CDR3 covers 16 residues. Germline lookup yields CDR1 MNHEY and CDR2 SMNVEV (reference sequence). V shed 4 bases and J shed 5 bases, with 18 bases lying between them. CDR3 loop: CASSSTFWGANNEQFF. CDR3 bases: TGTGCCAGCAGTTCCACCTTCTGGGGAGCGAACAATGAGCAGTTCTTC.

This rearrangement joins TRBV7-9 to TRBJ2-7; TRBD2 matches 7 bases. CDR1 is SEHNR and CDR2 is FQNEAQ in the germline V gene (reference sequence). CDR3 size: 17 residues. The V gene end was trimmed by 1 base and the J gene end by 0 bases; junction bases not matched to a gene: 9. CDR3 coding DNA: TGTGCCAGCAGCTTAGGTGGGGGGGGGTTTGCCTCCTACGAGCAGTACTTC. It yields the protein CASSLGGGGFASYEQYF.

The chain couples TRBV9 to TRBJ1-1, with D uncertain. CDR1 is SGDLS, CDR2 YYNGEE, per germline. V shed 4 bases and J shed 3 bases, with 16 bases lying between them. The CDR3 consists of 15 residues. The DNA for the CDR3 is TGTGCCAGCAGCCCGCGACCCCTACGGGACACTGAAGCTTTCTTT. Residues: CASSPRPLRDTEAFF.

This clone has just one count. This sequence joins TRBV6-6 and TRBJ1-1; no clear D. CDR1 MNHNY and CDR2 SVGAGI come from the germline V gene (reference sequence). The CDR3 consists of 11 residues. V lost 6 bases and J lost 5, with 7 bases in between. Here the CDR3 reads CASSLRTEAFF. CDR3 coding DNA: TGTGCCAGCAGCCTACGGACTGAAGCTTTCTTT.

This rearrangement joins TRBV28 to TRBJ2-7; D is perhaps TRBD1 (7 bases). The CDR3 extends over 15 amino acids. Germline CDR1 is MDHEN and CDR2 is SYDVKM. The V end lost 6 bases, the J end lost 4 bases, and 19 bases lay between the germline ends. DNA of the CDR3: TGTGCCAGCAGCCCCCAGGGGGGCCAATTATACGAGCAGTACTTC. Encoded protein: CASSPQGGQLYEQYF. The whole variable domain, remainder taken from reference TRBV28 and TRBJ2-7, is DVKVTQSSRYLVKRTGEKVFLECVQDMDHENMFWYRQDPGLGLRLIYFSYDVKMKEKGDIPEGYSVSREKKERFSLILESASTNQTSMYLCASSPQGGQLYEQYFGPGTRLTVT.

The chain combines TRBV4-2 with TRBJ2-5, with TRBD2 matching 9 bases. The CDR3 runs to 14 residues. Germline CDR1 and CDR2: LGHNA and YNFKEQ. V was clipped by 6 bases and J by 3 bases; unmatched bases: 5. The CDR3 reads CASSRLAVKETQYF. Written as DNA, the CDR3 is TGTGCCAGCAGTCGACTAGCGGTTAAAGAGACCCAGTACTTC.

The J gene is TRBJ1-1, the V gene TRBV30, with 10 bases lining up with TRBD1. V shed 5 bases, J shed 2 bases, and the junction held 2 bases outside the gene matches. Germline V gene sequence: CDR1 GTSNPN, CDR2 SVGIG (reference sequence). This CDR3 is built from 13 residues. CDR3 region: CAWETGGNTEAFF. Written as DNA, the CDR3 is TGTGCCTGGGAGACAGGGGGCAACACTGAAGCTTTCTTT.

The CDR3 is CASSLVVWDTDYEQYF. CDR3 DNA: TGTGCCAGCAGCTTAGTGGTCTGGGACACGGACTACGAGCAGTACTTC. The chain uses TRBV7-9 and TRBJ2-7; D might be TRBD1 (6 bases). V was cut by 1 base and J by 3 bases, with 16 bases left in between. The CDR3 is 16 residues long. Germline CDR1 and CDR2: SEHNR and FQNEAQ (reference sequence).

The chain carries TRBV19 and TRBJ1-5, with D maybe TRBD1 (5 bases). The ends were cut back, 3 bases at V and 0 bases at J, with 12 bases in the middle. CDR3 size: 16 residues. Per germline, CDR1 LNHDA and CDR2 SQIVND (reference sequence). CDR3: CASSMGGGYSNQPQHF. The CDR3 DNA is TGTGCCAGTAGTATGGGGGGAGGATATAGCAATCAGCCCCAGCATTTT. The variable domain in full, with the rest retrieved from reference TRBV19 and TRBJ1-5, is DGGITQSPKYLFRKEGQNVTLSCEQNLNHDAMYWYRQDPGQGLRLIYYSQIVNDFQKGDIAEGYSVSREKKESFPLTVTSAQKNPTAFYLCASSMGGGYSNQPQHFGDGTRLSIL.

The chain has TRBV10-2 and TRBJ2-7; 14 bases map to TRBD2. CDR3 length: 17 residues. CDR1 is WSHSY, CDR2 SAAADI, per germline. V trimming: 2 bases; J trimming: 1 base; junction bases outside the gene matches: 4. CDR3 sequence (DNA): TGCGCCAGCAGTGAGCCAGGGACTAGCGGGAGTTCCTACGAGCAGTACTTC. Its translation is CASSEPGTSGSSYEQYF.

The chain links TRBV7-9 to TRBJ1-2; D is undetermined. CDR1 is SEHNR and CDR2 is FQNEAQ in the germline V gene (reference sequence). V lost 1 base, J lost 8 bases, and 8 bases lay in between. This CDR3 region has 12 residues. The CDR3 region is CASSLGRGGYTF. The CDR3 region has the DNA TGTGCCAGCAGCTTAGGGCGCGGCGGCTACACCTTC.